These T cell receptor beta chains were read from a single sample in a study of shared clonotypes between healthy human individuals. Here immunoSEQ multiplex PCR was the method, and the copy in TCRdb shows in-frame clones only, minus some. The sample has around 2.3 million clones, 90% to 97% seen once. Specimen: naive CD4+ T cells sorted from blood. The receptors originated from a man between 18 and 29 years old in good health. CDR3s include the opening cysteine and the closing phenylalanine or tryptophan. D genes are given only for firm matches. Not every row has a clone size; where given, it reads once, few, many or a size class.

size,V,D,J,DNA,CDR3
-,TRBV6-1,TRBD2,TRBJ2-3,TGTGCCAGCAGTGAGCTGGGCGGGAGCGGTACGCAGTATTTT,CASSELGGSGTQYF
-,TRBV28,TRBD2,TRBJ2-5,TGTGCCAGCAGCCGGGGGGGTCGGGAGACCCAGTACTTC,CASSRGGRETQYF
-,TRBV4-1,-,TRBJ2-3,TGCGCCAGCAGCCAAGCCCGTTCGGCCCGAACTGGCCCAGATACGCAGTATTTT,CASSQARSARTGPDTQYF
once,TRBV4-3,-,TRBJ1-1,TGCGCCAGCAGCCAAGAGAGGTTTTTGAACACTGAAGCTTTCTTT,CASSQERFLNTEAFF
-,TRBV10-2,-,TRBJ1-6,TGCGCCAGCAGTGAGACGGAAACCTATAATTCACCCCTCCACTTT,CASSETETYNSPLHF
-,TRBV5-1,-,TRBJ2-3,TGCGCCAGCAGCTTTACAGGGAGTTGGGATACGCAGTATTTT,CASSFTGSWDTQYF
-,TRBV5-6,TRBD1,TRBJ2-7,TGTGCCAGCATCCCCCCCAGTGAGGGGGCATGGTACTTC,CASIPPSEGAWYF
-,TRBV7-3,-,TRBJ2-2,TGTGCCAGCAGCCCCGGTGTGGGTGGTAACACCGGGGAGCTGTTTTTT,CASSPGVGGNTGELFF
-,TRBV5-8,TRBD2,TRBJ2-4,TGTGCCAGCAGCCGCGAGGGAGGGGCCAAAAACATTCAGTACTTC,CASSREGGAKNIQYF
-,TRBV5-4,-,TRBJ1-2,TGTGCCAGCAGCTTGGGGGGGACCATAGGCGGTGGCTACACCTTC,CASSLGGTIGGGYTF
-,TRBV5-1,TRBD2,TRBJ2-3,TGCGCCAGCAGCTTGGCCCTAGCGGTGGGCACAGATACGCAGTATTTT,CASSLALAVGTDTQYF
-,TRBV6-5,-,TRBJ2-7,TGTGCCAGCAGCCTGGGCTACGAGCAGTACTTC,CASSLGYEQYF
once,TRBV4-3,-,TRBJ2-5,TGCGCCAGCAGCCAAGATTATGGGGAGACCCAGTACTTC,CASSQDYGETQYF
-,TRBV11-2,TRBD1,TRBJ2-2,TGTGCCAGCAGCTTTACTCGCGACAGGGGGAACGGGGAGCTGTTTTTT,CASSFTRDRGNGELFF
-,TRBV29-1,TRBD1,TRBJ2-6,TGCAGCGTCCGGACAGGGGGCTCTGGGGCCAACGTCCTGACTTTC,CSVRTGGSGANVLTF
-,TRBV7-8,TRBD2,TRBJ2-1,TGTGCCAGCAGCTTACCTAGGCTAGCGGACAATGAGCAGTTCTTC,CASSLPRLADNEQFF
-,TRBV6-5,TRBD1,TRBJ1-2,TGTGCCAGCAGTTACATCGGCCAGGGGGGCTATGGCTACACCTTC,CASSYIGQGGYGYTF
-,TRBV11-2,TRBD2,TRBJ2-7,TGTGCCAGCGCCTCGAGTGGGAGGGGCCCATCCTACGAGCAGTACTTC,CASASSGRGPSYEQYF
-,TRBV7-8,-,TRBJ2-5,TGTGCCAGCAGCTTATTGGCAGGCGGGCAAGAGACCCAGTACTTC,CASSLLAGGQETQYF
-,TRBV6-5,TRBD1,TRBJ1-2,TGTGCCAGCAGTGGGGACAGGTTGACAGGAGGCTACACCTTC,CASSGDRLTGGYTF
-,TRBV9,TRBD2,TRBJ2-3,TGTGCCAGCAGCGTCCTTCCCGCGGGAGGGAGAACAGATACGCAGTATTTT,CASSVLPAGGRTDTQYF
-,TRBV2,-,TRBJ2-7,TGTGCCAGCCAGGAGGCAGGCCCTAACTCCTACGAGCAGTACTTC,CASQEAGPNSYEQYF
once,TRBV21-1,-,TRBJ1-1,TGTGCCAGCAGCAAAAGGGGGGAGAGTGGCGGTGCTGAAGCTTTCTTT,CASSKRGESGGAEAFF
-,TRBV6-1,TRBD2,TRBJ2-7,TGTGCCAGCACCGGACTAGCGGGAGTTTACGAGCAGTACTTC,CASTGLAGVYEQYF
-,TRBV7-8,-,TRBJ1-1,TGTGCCAGCAGCTTACTTTTGGGGGCCGCTGAAGCTTTCTTT,CASSLLLGAAEAFF
once,TRBV27,TRBD2,TRBJ2-3,TGTGCCAGCAGATTAGCGGGAGTTATAACAGATACGCAGTATTTT,CASRLAGVITDTQYF
-,TRBV2,TRBD1,TRBJ1-1,TGTGCCAGCAATAGACAGGGGGTAACTGAAGCTTTCTTT,CASNRQGVTEAFF
-,TRBV6-1,-,TRBJ2-6,TGTGCCAGCAGCCCTGCTTCCTCTGGGGCCAACGTCCTGACTTTC,CASSPASSGANVLTF
-,TRBV7-3,-,TRBJ2-5,TGTGCCAGCGGCGGTGGACTTGGAGAGACCCAGTACTTC,CASGGGLGETQYF
-,TRBV30,TRBD1,TRBJ1-2,TGTGCCTGGAGTACAGGGGCTAGATCGGGCTACACCTTC,CAWSTGARSGYTF
-,TRBV29-1,-,TRBJ2-1,TGCAGCGTCGAGGGACGGGTGGGCCTACAACGCAATGAGCAGTTCTTC,CSVEGRVGLQRNEQFF
-,TRBV2,-,TRBJ1-4,TGTGCCAGCAGTGAAAGGGACGGTGGCCCTGAAAAACTGTTTTTT,CASSERDGGPEKLFF
-,TRBV19,TRBD1,TRBJ1-4,TGTGCCAGTAGTCGGGACAGAACTAATGAAAAACTGTTTTTT,CASSRDRTNEKLFF